This entry describes one TCR beta chain. Its antigen specificity is not known. Compared with germline, one end of the junction differs, possibly owing to a read error. Only healthy Caucasian donors were included. This entry belongs to a study of identical twins (TCRdb year 2016). About the full investigation: The study deep-sequenced TCR alpha and beta repertoires from monozygotic twins, unrelated adults of various ages and cord blood to test whether fetal clonotypes persist. Replicate twin experiments were performed at different times using different library preparation protocols to rule out contamination.

The CDR3 runs 15 residues from the cysteine to the phenylalanine. The CDR3 DNA has 45 bases and is translated from base 1. The germline V gene (reference sequence) sets CDR1 to DFQATT and CDR2 to SNEGSKA. The paper as a whole reports these results and caveats: Compared with coincidental sharing between unrelated individuals, out-of-frame TCR alpha sequences shared between twins showed an excess of sequences with low generation probability. Because the same donors could not be followed over many years, conclusions were based on cross-sectional statistical analysis. In beta out-of-frame sequences, excess twin sharing was weaker, because having fewer shared sequences lowered the signal-to-noise ratio. Abundant cord blood beta clonotypes had fewer insertions, young adult naive repertoires showed a similar but weaker trend, and memory repertoires showed no such trend. Invariant T cells such as MAIT and iNKT could partly confound zero-insertion analyses, though diverse VJ usage argued against this for most clonotypes. In monozygotic twins, out-of-frame TCR alpha sharing was systematically underestimated by recombination models, although the models agreed with sharing between unrelated individuals.

Library generation was performed with 5' RACE. This sample was sequenced with an Illumina HiSeq 2000. Template switching added a universal primer binding site, and the final cDNA carried a unique molecular identifier that allowed TCR cDNA molecules to be counted accurately. Specific primers in the conserved constant-segment region were used to synthesize first-strand cDNA for TCR alpha and beta chains. To control for contamination, every cDNA library carried two barcodes: a SMART-Mk sample barcode plus Illumina barcodes. TruSeq adapter sequences and Illumina sample barcodes were added in two successive PCR steps. TCR alpha and beta cDNA libraries were sequenced on the Illumina HiSeq platform with custom primers. On the authors' methods: Raw reads were processed with MiGEC to extract unique molecular identifiers, and MiXCR was used to determine CDR3 positions. Recombination models were inferred per individual with the repgenHMM and IGoR tools using an EM algorithm. The analysis of shared clonotypes was done with the tcR package in R, with sharing normalized by the product of cloneset sizes. To study raw recombination free of thymic and clonal selection effects, out-of-frame nonproductive sequences were analyzed. TCRdb took the public reads, trimmed them with fastp at Q25, ran MiXCR for clone calling and kept in-frame beta chains. Every CDR3 protein is listed once, alongside the most common genes and DNA of its rows. Clone size and V and J calls follow TCRdb, not the original study. The sample yields some 1,600,000 distinct CDR3 sequences; roughly a third were counted once. The ten largest clones capture roughly 0.3% of the sample.

Sequences were obtained from cord blood. The receptor's source is a newborn girl in good health. The sequence is built from TRBV20-1 and TRBJ2-1; tentative D gene TRBD2, with 6 bases matching. The CDR3 sequence is CSAVGTHVTYKEQFF. The bases read TGCAGTGCTGTAGGGACTCACGTCACGTACAAAGAGCAGTTCTTC.